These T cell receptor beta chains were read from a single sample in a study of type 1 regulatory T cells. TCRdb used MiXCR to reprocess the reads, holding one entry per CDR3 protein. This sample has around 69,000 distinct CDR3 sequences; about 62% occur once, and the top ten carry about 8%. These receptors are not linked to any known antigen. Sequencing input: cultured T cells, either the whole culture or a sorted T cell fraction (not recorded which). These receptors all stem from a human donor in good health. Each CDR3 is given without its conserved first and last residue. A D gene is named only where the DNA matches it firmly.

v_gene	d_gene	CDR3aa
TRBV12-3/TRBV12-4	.	ASSFGRVGNTQY
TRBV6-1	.	ASSEERQVIEAF
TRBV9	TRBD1	ASSDYRGTGQF
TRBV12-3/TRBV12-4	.	ASSLSGVQEIQY
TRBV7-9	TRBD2	ASSLEGSGSEELF
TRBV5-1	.	ASSLEAQAAEQF
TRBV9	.	ASSPHPLNTEAF
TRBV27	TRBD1	ASSSDRANNTEAF
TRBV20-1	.	SAVGTGVTEAF
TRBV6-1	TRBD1	ASPNPRDSGHHEQY
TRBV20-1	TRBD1	SARPDRGLETQY
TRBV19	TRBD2	ASSTSGTTYEQY
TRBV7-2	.	ASSFRTASYEQY
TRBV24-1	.	ATSEEGGGSYNEQF
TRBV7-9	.	ASSLSGSNYGYT
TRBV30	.	AWREKNIQY
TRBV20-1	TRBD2	SASGLVRETQY
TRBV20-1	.	SARRASNTGELF
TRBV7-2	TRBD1	ASSSPADRGRTYEQY
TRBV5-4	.	ASSGTQGGNTEAF
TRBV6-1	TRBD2	ASTLAAYNEQF
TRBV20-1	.	SAREASGYEQY
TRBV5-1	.	ASSLPSDTQY
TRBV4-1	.	ASSQEGQSPYNEQF
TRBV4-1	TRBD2	ASSQGRLAGNEQY
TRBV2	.	ASKIRGPRGYT
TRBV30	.	AWGRGSQETQY
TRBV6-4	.	ASSDSMTAQHYGYT
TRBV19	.	ASSITGEGNQPQH
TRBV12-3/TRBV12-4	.	ASSPGALEQF
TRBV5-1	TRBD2	ASSLLTSGKFYEQY
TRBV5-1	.	ASTRDPENTEAF
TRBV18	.	ASSPGGGQF
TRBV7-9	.	ASSLVPLAASTFRQTQY
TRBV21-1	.	ASSKSTGAAGELF
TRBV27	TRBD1	ASSIRQGGFAEAF
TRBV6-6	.	ASSLEGGGPRKTQY
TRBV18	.	ASSLRSSANYGYT
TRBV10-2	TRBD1	ASNTGGGRDTQY
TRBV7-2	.	ASRGNRVADTQY
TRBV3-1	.	ASSPEGPETQY
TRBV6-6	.	ASSYGLQGNSNQPQH